Listed below are T cell receptor beta chains from one sample, sequenced in a study of T-cell reconstitution after alpha-beta-depleted transplantation in children. MiXCR, applied by TCRdb to the PCR reads, yields one record per CDR3 protein. The table lists about a million distinct CDR3 sequences, about 29% of them singletons. The input for sequencing was PBMCs, mostly from graft donor cells, taken 360 days after TCRalphabeta/CD19-depleted stem cell transplant. All receptors come from a boy under two years old who had a stem cell transplant for SCID, so the T cells may come from the graft donor. Both conserved end residues are part of each CDR3. D genes are given only for firm matches. Clone sizes are given selectively: once, few, many, or a class where the clone is expanded.

d_call	j_call	v_call	clone_size	cdr3_nt	cdr3_aa
TRBD2	TRBJ2-2	TRBV5-1	few	TGCGCCAGCAGCGACGGACTAGCGGGGGCCGGGGAGCTGTTTTTT	CASSDGLAGAGELFF
TRBD1	TRBJ1-1	TRBV11-2	NA	TGTGCCAGCAGCTTAGGCCTTAATCGGGACAGGGGTCTTTGGGTCACTGAAGCTTTCTTT	CASSLGLNRDRGLWVTEAFF
TRBD1	TRBJ2-7	TRBV15	few	TGTGCCACCAGCAGAGACGGGGGACAGGGCCCTCTCTACGAGCAGTACTTC	CATSRDGGQGPLYEQYF
NA	TRBJ1-1	TRBV20-1	few	TGCAGTGCTAGGAACCCTGGAGGTCACACTGAAGCTTTCTTT	CSARNPGGHTEAFF
NA	TRBJ2-7	TRBV5-1	NA	TGCGCCAGCAGCTTGGATCCAGGGCCACCCTACGAGCAGTACTTC	CASSLDPGPPYEQYF
TRBD2	TRBJ2-3	TRBV9	NA	TGTGCCAGCAGCGCCTCCCGGGACTACACCACAGATACGCAGTATTTT	CASSASRDYTTDTQYF
NA	TRBJ2-2	TRBV28	NA	TGTGCCAGCAATAAGGAAAGGGGGGAGCTGTTTTTT	CASNKERGELFF
NA	TRBJ2-2	TRBV12-3/TRBV12-4	few	TGTGCCAGCATGGTCACCGGGGAGCTGTTTTTT	CASMVTGELFF
NA	TRBJ2-7	TRBV10-3	few	TGTGCCATCAAAGAGGGGACACTCTACGAGCAGTACTTC	CAIKEGTLYEQYF
NA	TRBJ2-3	TRBV11-2	NA	TGTGCCAGCAGCATTGCGGTCCGTTCGGATACGCAGTATTTT	CASSIAVRSDTQYF
TRBD2	TRBJ2-3	TRBV12-3/TRBV12-4	NA	TGTGCCAGCAGTGGAGAGCGGGGGGTAGATACGCAGTATTTT	CASSGERGVDTQYF
NA	TRBJ1-1	TRBV11-1	NA	TGTGCCAGCAGCCACATCACAGGGAACACTGAAGCTTTCTTT	CASSHITGNTEAFF
NA	TRBJ2-3	TRBV10-3	many	TGTGCCATCAGTGAGCCCGGACGTGAGAGCACAGATACGCAGTATTTT	CAISEPGRESTDTQYF
NA	TRBJ2-5	TRBV9	few	TGTGCCAGCAGTGTCGCGGGCAGCCAAGAGACCCAGTACTTC	CASSVAGSQETQYF
TRBD2	TRBJ2-5	TRBV12-3/TRBV12-4	NA	TGTGCCAGCAGTCCGGGGCCATCGGACCGGGGGGCCCAGTACTTC	CASSPGPSDRGAQYF
TRBD1	TRBJ2-2	TRBV4-1	few	TGCGCCAGCAGCCGACCGGGCGACAGGGTCCACTACACGAACACCGGGGAGCTGTTTTTT	CASSRPGDRVHYTNTGELFF
NA	TRBJ2-1	TRBV27	NA	TGTGCCAGCAGTTTGGAGGGTTTGGGTCACAATGAGCAGTTCTTC	CASSLEGLGHNEQFF
NA	TRBJ2-2	TRBV27	NA	TGTGCCAGCAGTGCTATACGGGGGACCGGGGAGCTGTTTTTT	CASSAIRGTGELFF
NA	TRBJ2-7	TRBV4-2	NA	TGTGCCAGCAGCCTGGATTCGGGGCCCTACGAGCAGTACTTC	CASSLDSGPYEQYF
NA	TRBJ2-2	TRBV29-1	few	TGCAGCGTTATTCAGGGCACCGGGGAGCTGTTTTTT	CSVIQGTGELFF
TRBD1	TRBJ1-6	TRBV2	NA	TGTGCCAGCAGTAGCCTCGGGACAGGGCAATCACCCCTCCACTTT	CASSSLGTGQSPLHF
NA	TRBJ2-7	TRBV5-1	NA	TGCGCCAGCAGCTCCGGGGGGCTTTGGGGCGAGCAGTACTTC	CASSSGGLWGEQYF
TRBD1	TRBJ1-6	TRBV5-6	NA	TGTGCCAGCAGCCCTTCGACAGGGGTGGATTCACCCCTCCACTTT	CASSPSTGVDSPLHF
NA	TRBJ2-7	TRBV20-1	few	TGCAGTGCTTCCGGGTTCGCGAACTACGAGCAGTACTTC	CSASGFANYEQYF
NA	TRBJ2-2	TRBV12-3/TRBV12-4	NA	TGTGCCAGCAGTTTAACCCTGGGGGAGCTGTTTTTT	CASSLTLGELFF
TRBD1	TRBJ1-3	TRBV12-3/TRBV12-4	few	TGTGCCAGCAGTCCGCTCCTACAGGGGCCTGGAAACACCATATATTTT	CASSPLLQGPGNTIYF
NA	TRBJ2-7	TRBV15	NA	TGTGCCACCAGCAGAGATTCCCTACCGGGCCTGGGGAGCGAGCAGTACTTC	CATSRDSLPGLGSEQYF
NA	TRBJ2-1	TRBV20-1	few	TGCAGTGCTCATGACAATGAGCAGTTCTTC	CSAHDNEQFF
TRBD2	TRBJ2-1	TRBV7-6	once	TGTGCCAGCAGCGAGGCCCTTCGAGCGGGGGTAGAAAATGAGCAGTTCTTC	CASSEALRAGVENEQFF